One sample yielded the 15 T cell receptor beta chains listed below, sequenced in a study of blood T cell repertoires in COVID-19. Method: immunoSEQ multiplex PCR; TCRdb's copy keeps in-frame clones and lacks some. Among more than 200,000 clones listed, nearly 90% were seen once. The sequenced sample was peripheral blood. These receptor sequences come from a woman aged 40-49 years who had recovered from COVID-19.

The V and J genes are TRBV6-5 and TRBJ2-7; D is perhaps TRBD2 (6 bases). Germline assignment: CDR1 MNHEY and CDR2 SVGAGI. The V end lost 6 bases, the J end lost 2 bases, and 11 bases lay between the germline ends. The length of the CDR3 is 13 residues. DNA of the CDR3: TGTGCCAGCAGGAAGGGACTTACCTACGAGCAGTACTTC. It encodes CASRKGLTYEQYF.

The chain carries TRBV14 and TRBJ1-3, with no clear D. Germline V gene sequence: CDR1 SGHDN, CDR2 FVKESK. This CDR3 has 15 amino acids. V gave up 0 bases and J gave up 2 bases, with 8 bases separating them. The CDR3 sequence is CASSQDLLAGNTIYF. The CDR3 DNA sequence: TGTGCCAGCAGCCAAGATCTATTAGCTGGAAACACCATATATTTT.

The chain couples TRBV10-3 to TRBJ1-6; 9 positions match TRBD1. CDR1 is ENHRY and CDR2 is SYGVKD in the germline V gene. There are 13 residues in the CDR3. V shed 8 bases, J shed 12 bases, and the junction held 8 bases outside the gene matches. The CDR3 region has the DNA TGTGCCATCCGGGGGGACAGGGCGGTACCCCTCCACTTT. The encoded protein is CAIRGDRAVPLHF.

As to this clone: Other DNA sequences of this sample code for an identical CDR3. This CDR3 is CASSRDRGEETQYF. The DNA for the CDR3 is TGTGCCAGCAGCCGGGACAGGGGCGAAGAGACCCAGTACTTC. The chain links TRBV7-2 to TRBJ2-5; TRBD1 aligns across 10 bases. The CDR3 spans 14 residues. Germline values: CDR1 SGHTA, CDR2 FQGNSA. The ends lost 5 bases at V and 3 bases at J; junction bases unmatched: 3. Full variable domain (outside the CDR3, taken from reference TRBV7-2 and TRBJ2-5): GAGVSQSPSNKVTEKGKDVELRCDPISGHTALYWYRQSLGQGLEFLIYFQGNSAPDKSGLPSDRFSAERTGGSVSTLTIQRTQQEDSAVYLCASSRDRGEETQYFGPGTRLLVL.

J is TRBJ2-7 and V is TRBV5-1; perhaps TRBD2 as D (6 bases). Trimming took off 0 bases at V and 6 bases at J, with 13 bases between the two ends. This CDR3 has 14 residues. Per germline, CDR1 SGHRS and CDR2 YFSETQ. CDR3 DNA: TGCGCCAGCAGCTTGGGGGCGGGGCCCGGCGAGCAGTACTTC. Amino acid sequence: CASSLGAGPGEQYF.

V gene TRBV9 combines with J gene TRBJ2-7; 11 nucleotides align to TRBD1. The V and J ends lost 4 bases and 6 bases, in that order; junction bases with no gene match: 6. Germline-derived CDR1 and CDR2 are SGDLS and YYNGEE. This CDR3 spans 14 amino acids. CDR3 DNA sequence: TGTGCCAGCAGCCTCTCGGACAGGGGGCTCGAGCAGTACTTC. Its translation: CASSLSDRGLEQYF.

The CDR3 protein is CASSFGGPTNTGELFF. In DNA, the CDR3 is TGTGCCAGCAGCTTCGGGGGACCTACGAACACCGGGGAGCTGTTTTTT. The chain is built from TRBV5-4 and TRBJ2-2; perhaps TRBD2 as D (6 bases). Germline values: CDR1 SGHNT, CDR2 YYREEE (reference sequence). The CDR3 spans 16 residues. With 2 bases removed from V and 0 bases from J, the gap between germline ends came to 11 bases.

The chain has TRBV28 and TRBJ1-2, with D possibly TRBD1 on 5 matching bases. The CDR3 loop spans 15 amino acids. From germline, CDR1 is MDHEN and CDR2 SYDVKM. Between the trimmed V and J ends, which lost 4 bases and 4 bases, there was a span of 16 bases. The CDR3 DNA is TGTGCCAGCAGTTCAGCCCGCGAGACAGCCTATGGCTACACCTTC. Amino acid sequence: CASSSARETAYGYTF.

J is TRBJ1-2 and V is TRBV12-3 or TRBV12-4; D gene uncertain. Trimming shortened V by 3 bases and J by 3 bases, and 8 bases separated the two germline ends. CDR3 size: 13 residues. The CDR3 DNA sequence: TGTGCCAGCAGTTTTCAGGCGTACTATGGCTACACCTTC. Translated: CASSFQAYYGYTF.

The V gene is TRBV2, the J gene TRBJ1-4; 8 positions match TRBD1. V lost 11 bases to trimming and J lost 8 bases; unmatched junction nucleotides: 10. The CDR3 runs to 13 residues. In germline, CDR1 is SNHLY, CDR2 FYNNEI. The CDR3 here is CAFNRGGREKLFF. Here the CDR3 DNA reads TGTGCCTTCAACAGGGGGGGCAGAGAAAAACTGTTTTTT.

This clone came up once. The rearrangement joins TRBV6-5 to TRBJ2-3; 7 positions agree with TRBD2. Germline-derived CDR1 and CDR2 are MNHEY and SVGAGI. The CDR3 is made up of 15 amino acids. The V gene end was trimmed by 5 bases and the J gene end by 0 bases; junction bases not matched to a gene: 5. The CDR3 loop reads CASSPSGISTDTQYF. The DNA for the CDR3 is TGTGCCAGCAGTCCGAGCGGGATCAGCACAGATACGCAGTATTTT.

V is TRBV12-3 or TRBV12-4 and J is TRBJ1-2; D unclear. V lost 3 bases to trimming and J lost 4 bases, with 6 bases between them. The CDR3 has 12 residues. The CDR3 is CASSLQAYGYTF. CDR3 DNA sequence: TGTGCCAGCAGTTTGCAGGCCTATGGCTACACCTTC.

The table lists this clone with a few counts. The chain uses TRBV7-8 and TRBJ2-7; 8 bases map to TRBD1. V trimming: 5 bases; J trimming: 3 bases; junction bases outside the gene matches: 6. Germline CDR1 SGHVS, CDR2 FQNEAQ. This CDR3 is 14 amino acids long. CDR3 nucleotide sequence: TGTGCCAGCAGCCCAGGACAGGGTCACTACGAGCAGTACTTC. This encodes CASSPGQGHYEQYF.

V gene TRBV6-5 combines with J gene TRBJ1-2; D remains ambiguous. Trimming took 6 bases from V and 4 from J, leaving 15 bases between them. The CDR3 sequence is 14 residues long. Looked up from germline, CDR1 is MNHEY and CDR2 is SVGAGI. DNA for the CDR3: TGTGCCAGCAGACCCATCATTGAGCCCTATGGCTACACCTTC. Translating gives CASRPIIEPYGYTF.

The gene calls are TRBV3-1 (or the pseudogene TRBV3-2) and TRBJ1-4; no clear D gene. The CDR3 spans 16 residues. Between the trimmed V and J ends, which lost 0 bases and 8 bases, there was a span of 16 bases. Germline V gene data show CDR1 as LGHDT and CDR2 as YNNKEL (reference sequence). The CDR3 protein is CASSQDGLGVTEKLFF. As DNA, the CDR3 is TGTGCCAGCAGCCAAGATGGTTTAGGAGTCACAGAAAAACTGTTTTTT.